Detailed here is one T cell receptor (beta chain). The data originate from a study of CD8 T cells in Susac syndrome. Roughly 0.45 to 1 ug RNA was reverse transcribed with random hexamers. TCRdb ran MiXCR on the immunoSEQ multiplex PCR reads and lists one entry per CDR3 protein. The sample lists 250,000 to 300,000 distinct CDR3 sequences, roughly 84% occurring once. Trimming left V 1 base short and J 6 bases short, with 16 bases between. The CDR3 contains 16 residues. Germline lookup yields CDR1 SGHTA and CDR2 FQGNSA. Sequenced: CD8+ T cells from PBMCs. This receptor was obtained from a human donor with multiple sclerosis. This chain joins TRBV7-2 and TRBJ2-1; D is undetermined. The DNA for the CDR3 is TGTGCCAGCAGCTTAGTTTTCTGGATTGGCAGCAATGAGCAGTTCTTC. This encodes CASSLVFWIGSNEQFF. Filled out from reference TRBV7-2 and TRBJ2-1, the complete variable domain reads GAGVSQSPSNKVTEKGKDVELRCDPISGHTALYWYRQSLGQGLEFLIYFQGNSAPDKSGLPSDRFSAERTGGSVSTLTIQRTQQEDSAVYLCASSLVFWIGSNEQFFGPGTRLTVL.